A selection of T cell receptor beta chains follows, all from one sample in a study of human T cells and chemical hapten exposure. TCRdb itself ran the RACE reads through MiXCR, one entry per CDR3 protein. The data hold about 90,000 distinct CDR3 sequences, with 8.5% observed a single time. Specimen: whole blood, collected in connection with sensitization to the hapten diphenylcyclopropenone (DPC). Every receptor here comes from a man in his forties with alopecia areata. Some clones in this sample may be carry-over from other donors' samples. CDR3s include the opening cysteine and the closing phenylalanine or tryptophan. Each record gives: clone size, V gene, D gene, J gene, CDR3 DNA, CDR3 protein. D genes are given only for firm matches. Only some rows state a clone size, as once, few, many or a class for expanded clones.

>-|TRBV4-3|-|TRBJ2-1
TGCGCCAGCAGCGATGAACAGGGGCGGGAGGAGTTCAATGAGCAGTTCTTC
CASSDEQGREEFNEQFF
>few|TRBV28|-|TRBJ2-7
TGTGCCAGCAGTGATCACGGCTCCTACGAGCAGTACTTC
CASSDHGSYEQYF
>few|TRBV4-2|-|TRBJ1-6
TGTGCCAGCAGCCAAGATTTAAGATCCGCTTCACCCCTCCACTTT
CASSQDLRSASPLHF
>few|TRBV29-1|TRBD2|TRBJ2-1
TGCAGCGTTGAAGTCCTAGCGGGCTACAATGAGCAGTTCTTC
CSVEVLAGYNEQFF
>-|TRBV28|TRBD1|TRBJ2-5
TGTGCCTCTCGGGGACAGGTGGGAGAGACCCAGTACTTC
CASRGQVGETQYF
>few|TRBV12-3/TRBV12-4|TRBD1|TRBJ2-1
TGTGCCAGCAGCTCCGGGACAGGGTACTACAATGAGCAGTTCTTC
CASSSGTGYYNEQFF
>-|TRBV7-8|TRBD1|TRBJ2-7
TGTGCCAGCAGCTTAGGTTTTCCGGGACAGGGCTTCTACGAGCAGTACTTC
CASSLGFPGQGFYEQYF
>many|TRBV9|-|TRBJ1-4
TGTGCCAGCAGCGTGACAGGTGGAAATGATGAAAAACTGTTTTTT
CASSVTGGNDEKLFF
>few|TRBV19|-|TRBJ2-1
TGTGCCAGCGCAGGGACTGTAATCGCAGGGGAGCAGTTCTTC
CASAGTVIAGEQFF
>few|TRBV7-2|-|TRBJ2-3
TGTGCCAGCAGCTTAGCATTCGGGAATACGCAGTATTTT
CASSLAFGNTQYF
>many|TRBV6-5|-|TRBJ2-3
TGTGCCAGCAGTTATGGGACCAGCCTTGGAGATACGCAGTATTTT
CASSYGTSLGDTQYF
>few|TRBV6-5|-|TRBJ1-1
TGTGCCAGCAGTTCCACCGACGGGGACACTGAAGCTTTCTTT
CASSSTDGDTEAFF
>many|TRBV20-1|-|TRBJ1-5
TGCAGTGCTAGTCGAAGCAATCAGCCCCAGCATTTT
CSASRSNQPQHF
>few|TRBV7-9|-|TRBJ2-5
TGTGCCAGCAGCTTAGATTTTATTTATGAGACCCAGTACTTC
CASSLDFIYETQYF
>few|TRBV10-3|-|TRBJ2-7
TGTGCCATCAGTGACTCTACCGGGACGACGGGGGAGCAGTACTTC
CAISDSTGTTGEQYF
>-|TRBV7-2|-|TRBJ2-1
TGTGCCAGCAGCTTAGCAGTCTCAGGGATCTACAATGAGCAGTTCTTC
CASSLAVSGIYNEQFF
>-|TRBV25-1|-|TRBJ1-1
TGTGCCAGCAGGGAGACCATTAACACTGAAGCTTTCTTT
CASRETINTEAFF
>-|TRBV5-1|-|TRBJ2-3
TGCGCCAGCAGCTTACAGGGGAGCGGGACAGATACGCAGTATTTT
CASSLQGSGTDTQYF
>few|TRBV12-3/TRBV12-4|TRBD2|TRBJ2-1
TGTGCCAGCACCGGACTAGCGGGGGGAGACAATGAGCAGTTCTTC
CASTGLAGGDNEQFF
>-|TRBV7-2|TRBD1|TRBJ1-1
TGTGCCAGCAGCCGGACAGGGAACACTGAAGCTTTCTTT
CASSRTGNTEAFF
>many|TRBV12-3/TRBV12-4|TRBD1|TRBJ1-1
TGTGCCAGCAGTCGCCAGACAGGGACTCGGACTGAAGCTTTCTTT
CASSRQTGTRTEAFF
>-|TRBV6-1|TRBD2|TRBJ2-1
TGTGCCAGCAGCGCCGATAGCGGGAGGTTTTACAATGAGCAGTTCTTC
CASSADSGRFYNEQFF
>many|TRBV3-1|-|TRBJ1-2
TGTGCCAGCAGCCAATTAGGAGTTCCTGGCTACACCTTC
CASSQLGVPGYTF
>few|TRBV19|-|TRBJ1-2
TGTGCCAGTAGTATAGGACCCGGATACGACTATGGCTACACCTTC
CASSIGPGYDYGYTF
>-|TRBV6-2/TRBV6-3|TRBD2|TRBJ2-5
TGTGCCAGCAGTCACCCCCCGCTAGCGGGAGGGCCTGGAGGAGAGACCCAGTACTTC
CASSHPPLAGGPGGETQYF
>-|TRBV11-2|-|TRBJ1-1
TGTGCCAGCAGCTTGGGGGATTTCCGGGGTCGCGCTGAAGCTTTCTTT
CASSLGDFRGRAEAFF
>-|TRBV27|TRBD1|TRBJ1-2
TGTGCCAGCAGTTTACAGGGGGCCGGAGGCTACACCTTC
CASSLQGAGGYTF
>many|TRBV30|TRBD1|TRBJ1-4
TGTGCCTGCAACAGGGGCCCTACCGAGGAAAAACTGTTTTTT
CACNRGPTEEKLFF
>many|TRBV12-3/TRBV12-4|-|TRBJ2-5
TGTGCCAGCAGTTTATCAACAGGGTTAGAGACCCAGTACTTC
CASSLSTGLETQYF
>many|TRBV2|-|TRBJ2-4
TGTGCCAGCAGTGTTGAAGCGTTGGTCCAAAACATTCAGTACTTC
CASSVEALVQNIQYF
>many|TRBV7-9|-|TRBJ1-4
TGTGCCAGCAGCCCAGGACAGTTTCATAATGAAAAACTGTTTTTT
CASSPGQFHNEKLFF
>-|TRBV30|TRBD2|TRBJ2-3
TGTGCCTGGAGTGTAACTAGCGGGATGGATACGCAGTATTTT
CAWSVTSGMDTQYF
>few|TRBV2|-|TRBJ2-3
TGTGCCAGCAGTGAGCACTACAACACAGATACGCAGTATTTT
CASSEHYNTDTQYF
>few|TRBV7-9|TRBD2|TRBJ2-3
TGTGCCAGCAGCGTTGGGGGGCTAGCGGGCCCCTCCACAACGCAGTATTTT
CASSVGGLAGPSTTQYF
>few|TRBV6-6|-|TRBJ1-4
TGTGCCAGCAGTTACGGAAGGGGCACAACTAATGAAAAACTGTTTTTT
CASSYGRGTTNEKLFF
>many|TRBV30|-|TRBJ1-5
TGTGCCTGGAGCCAAGGGATTAGCAATCAGCCCCAGCATTTT
CAWSQGISNQPQHF
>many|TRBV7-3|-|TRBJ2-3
TGTGCCAGCAGCCAGTCCGGGGGGACAGAATACTTCACAGATACGCAGTATTTT
CASSQSGGTEYFTDTQYF
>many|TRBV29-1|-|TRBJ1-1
TGCAGCGTTGTCTTAAGGGACACAATGAACACTGAAGCTTTCTTT
CSVVLRDTMNTEAFF
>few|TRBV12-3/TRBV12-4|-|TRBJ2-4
TGTGCCAGCAGTCCTCAGGGTTTAACCAAAAACATTCAGTACTTC
CASSPQGLTKNIQYF
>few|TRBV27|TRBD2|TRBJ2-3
TGTGCCAGCAGTTTATCCCTAGCGGGCACAGATACGCAGTATTTT
CASSLSLAGTDTQYF
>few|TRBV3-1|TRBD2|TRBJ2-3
TGTGCCAGCAGCAAGCGACTAGCGGGTCCCACAGATACGCAGTATTTT
CASSKRLAGPTDTQYF
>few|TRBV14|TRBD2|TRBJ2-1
TGTGCCAGCAGCCAAATAAGCGGGAGGAGGATAGTGAATGAGCAGTTCTTC
CASSQISGRRIVNEQFF
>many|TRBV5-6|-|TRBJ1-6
TGTGCCAGCAGCTTGGCAAGAGATTCACCCCTCCACTTT
CASSLARDSPLHF
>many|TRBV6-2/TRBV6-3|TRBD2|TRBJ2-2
TGTGCCAGCAGTTACGGACTAGCGGGAACCGGGGAGCTGTTTTTT
CASSYGLAGTGELFF
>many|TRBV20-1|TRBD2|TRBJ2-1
TGCAGTGCAAGTCGGCTAGCGGTCTACAATGAGCAGTTCTTC
CSASRLAVYNEQFF
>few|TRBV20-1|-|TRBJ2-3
TGCAGTTCTAGAGGGGCTAGCGTCACAGATACGCAGTATTTT
CSSRGASVTDTQYF
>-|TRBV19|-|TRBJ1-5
TGTGCCAGTAGTGACAGGTACAATCAGCCCCAGCATTTT
CASSDRYNQPQHF
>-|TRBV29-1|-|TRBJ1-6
TGCAGCGCCGCGGACAGCTATAATTCACCCCTCCACTTT
CSAADSYNSPLHF
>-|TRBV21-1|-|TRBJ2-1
TGTGCCAGCAGCAAAGCGCTTTCGCGGCGGGGTACAATGAAGCAGTTCTTC
CASSKALSRRGTMKQFF
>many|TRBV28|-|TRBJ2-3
TGTGCCAGCAGTTTGACCGAATATCGAACAGATACGCAGTATTTT
CASSLTEYRTDTQYF
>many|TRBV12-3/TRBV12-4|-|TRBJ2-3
TGTGCCAGCAGTCCCCCGCAAGGATACACAGATACGCAGTATTTT
CASSPPQGYTDTQYF